Listed below are T cell receptor beta chains from one sample, sequenced in a study of T cell repertoires in cytomegalovirus infection. Using its own MiXCR run on the reads, TCRdb lists one record per CDR3 protein. The sample includes around 89,000 distinct CDR3 sequences, approximately 32% seen only once; the top ten take more than 70%. These TCRs are of unknown antigen specificity. The sequences come from CD8+ T cells from cultured PBMCs, collected from culture after CMV antigen stimulation. The receptors were sampled from a human donor in good health (CMV status not recorded). Some clones in this sample may be carry-over from other donors' samples. CDR3s include the opening cysteine and the closing phenylalanine or tryptophan. D genes are given only for firm matches. Not all rows give a size; the values are once, few, many and, for expanded clones, a class.

- | TRBJ2-7 | - | TRBV10-3 | TGTGCCATCAGTGAGTCGAGCTGGGCCCCCGAGCAGTACTTC | CAISESSWAPEQYF
few | TRBJ1-2 | - | TRBV6-5 | TGTGCCAGCAGTTACTCTGACGGTAGTAACTATGGCTACACCTTC | CASSYSDGSNYGYTF
- | TRBJ2-3 | - | TRBV27 | TGTGCCAGCAGTTTATCGGCAGGGATTACAGATACGCAGTATTTT | CASSLSAGITDTQYF
- | TRBJ2-1 | - | TRBV6-6 | TGTGCCAGCCGGCGTACAGATGAGCAGTTCTTC | CASRRTDEQFF
- | TRBJ1-6 | TRBD1 | TRBV5-1 | TGCGCCAGCAGCCGGGCCGGGACAGGGGTTTCACCCCTCCACTTT | CASSRAGTGVSPLHF
few | TRBJ1-1 | - | TRBV25-1 | TGTGCCAGCAGAGACAGTAACACTGAAGCTTTCTTT | CASRDSNTEAFF
few | TRBJ2-1 | - | TRBV5-6 | TGTGCCAGCAGTCTTATGAGGGGGGTGGGTGAGCAGTTCTTC | CASSLMRGVGEQFF
few | TRBJ2-1 | - | TRBV11-2 | TGTGCCAGCAGCCCCCCATACGGGGGAAACAATGAGCAGTTCTTC | CASSPPYGGNNEQFF
many | TRBJ1-2 | TRBD1 | TRBV5-6 | TGTGCCAGCAGCTTGGAGGACAGGGTTAACTATGGCTACACCTTC | CASSLEDRVNYGYTF
- | TRBJ2-1 | TRBD1 | TRBV10-3 | TGTGCCATCAGTGAGCCGGACAGGGGCTATGAGCAGTTCTTC | CAISEPDRGYEQFF
few | TRBJ2-1 | TRBD2 | TRBV5-6 | TGTGCCAGCAGCCTAGCGGGGGGCCCAGAAGAGCAGTTCTTC | CASSLAGGPEEQFF
few | TRBJ2-7 | - | TRBV2 | TGTGCCAGCAGTGCTGCAGAGTCCTACGAGCAGTACTTC | CASSAAESYEQYF
few | TRBJ1-1 | - | TRBV6-5 | TGTGCCAGCAGTTACTCGGGTCAAATAGAACCCTATATGAACACTGAAGCTTTCTTT | CASSYSGQIEPYMNTEAFF
- | TRBJ1-1 | - | TRBV2 | TGTGCCAGCAGCCCTTCGACAGATTTGAACACTGAAGCTTTCTTT | CASSPSTDLNTEAFF